The 29 T cell receptor beta chains given below trace back to one sample, sequenced in a study of T cells after yellow fever vaccination. TCRdb redid the calling of the 5' RACE reads with MiXCR, one entry per CDR3 protein. The repertoire holds about 240,000 distinct CDR3 sequences, with about 7% as singletons. The specimen comprised CD4+ T cells sorted from PBMCs, sampled 15 days after the yellow fever booster vaccination. The receptors were gathered from a man aged 25 to 40 who received the YFV17D yellow fever vaccine.

This clonotype was picked up many times. The rearrangement joins TRBV5-6 to TRBJ2-3, with D perhaps matching TRBD1 (5 bases). The germline V and J ends were trimmed by 4 bases and 3 bases, with 15 bases remaining between them. The CDR3 is made up of 15 amino acids. Looked up from germline, CDR1 is SGHDT and CDR2 is YYEEEE. Here the CDR3 reads CASSAPGIGTDTQYF. CDR3 DNA sequence: TGTGCCAGCAGCGCGCCAGGGATTGGAACAGATACGCAGTATTTT.

This clonotype was recorded a few times. The V gene is TRBV4-2, the J gene TRBJ2-3, with D possibly called TRBD1 or TRBD2 (5 bases each). Germline values: CDR1 LGHNA, CDR2 YNFKEQ. The length of the CDR3 is 15 residues. Trimming stripped 4 bases from V and 2 bases from J, with 13 bases between. The CDR3 spells CASSPQEGPTDTQYF. For the CDR3, the DNA is TGTGCCAGCAGCCCTCAAGAGGGACCCACAGATACGCAGTATTTT.

This clonotype was detected many times. The chain has TRBV7-9 and TRBJ2-3, with D possibly TRBD2 on 5 matching bases. Trimming left V 1 base short and J 5 bases short, with 13 bases between. The CDR3 extends over 15 amino acids. Germline V gene lookup returns CDR1 SEHNR and CDR2 FQNEAQ (reference sequence). The CDR3 nucleotides read TGTGCCAGCAGCTTAGTCCGGGGAGTGCAAGATACGCAGTATTTT. The encoded protein is CASSLVRGVQDTQYF.

Only a few counts were recorded for this clonotype. V gene TRBV15 combines with J gene TRBJ2-7; D is possibly TRBD2 (5 bases). This CDR3 region has 15 residues. Germline V gene data show CDR1 as LNHNV and CDR2 as YYDKDF (reference sequence). V was cut by 0 bases and J by 0 bases, with 9 bases left in between. Written as DNA, the CDR3 is TGTGCCACCAGCAGAGAGGGAGACGTCTCCTACGAGCAGTACTTC. It encodes CATSREGDVSYEQYF.

This clonotype was detected only a few times. V is TRBV19 and J is TRBJ1-2, with D uncertain. This CDR3 has 13 amino acids. The germline V and J ends were trimmed by 3 bases and 7 bases, with 12 bases remaining between them. CDR1 is LNHDA, CDR2 SQIVND, per germline (reference sequence). The CDR3: CASSISRAVGYTF. The CDR3 coding sequence is TGTGCCAGTAGTATTTCTAGGGCGGTTGGCTACACCTTC.

This clonotype has just one count. The chain couples TRBV19 to TRBJ2-7, with TRBD2 identical over 12 bases. The CDR3 is 20 amino acids. The germline V gene encodes CDR1 LNHDA and CDR2 SQIVND (reference sequence). Trimming removed 7 bases from V and 0 bases from J; junction bases left unmatched: 19. The CDR3 nucleotides are TGTGCCAGTACCTCTAGATGGCCGGGACTAGCGGGTGAGAGCTCCTACGAGCAGTACTTC. It is translated as CASTSRWPGLAGESSYEQYF.

The chain joins TRBV20-1 to TRBJ2-1, with 8 bases aligning to TRBD2. CDR1 is DFQATT and CDR2 is SNEGSKA in the germline V gene (reference sequence). There are 14 residues in the CDR3. The junction had 4 bases not matched to a gene; V was cut back by 3 bases and J by 3 bases. CDR3 amino acids: CSASGRAGYNEQFF. Written as DNA, the CDR3 is TGCAGTGCTAGCGGGAGGGCCGGCTACAATGAGCAGTTCTTC.

This sequence joins TRBV7-6 and TRBJ2-1; D may be TRBD1 (6 bases). Germline V gene data show CDR1 as SGHVS and CDR2 as FNYEAQ. The CDR3 length is 12 residues. Trimming stripped 4 bases from V and 8 bases from J, with 9 bases between. The CDR3 spells CASSSQGYEQFF. CDR3 DNA sequence: TGTGCCAGCAGCTCACAGGGCTATGAGCAGTTCTTC.

This clonotype was seen many times. CDR3 DNA: TGTGCCAGCAGTTCCCGGACTAGCGGGAGCTACGAGCAGTACTTC. It encodes CASSSRTSGSYEQYF. The chain joins TRBV12-3 or TRBV12-4 to TRBJ2-7; 13 bases are a match to TRBD2. The V and J ends lost 4 bases and 3 bases, in that order; junction bases with no gene match: 3. CDR3 size: 15 residues.

The rearrangement uses TRBV20-1 and TRBJ2-3; weak D call: TRBD2 (5 bases). The CDR3 is 14 amino acids. CDR1 and CDR2 (germline): DFQATT, SNEGSKA (reference sequence). V lost 5 bases, J lost 4 bases, and 16 bases lay in between. CDR3: CSAPMGRGSDTQYF. The CDR3 region has the DNA TGCAGTGCTCCTATGGGCCGAGGGTCAGATACGCAGTATTTT.

This clonotype occurred a few times. V gene TRBV20-1 combines with J gene TRBJ1-4; no clear D. V was cut by 4 bases and J by 4 bases, with 13 bases left in between. CDR3 length: 14 residues. Germline lookup yields CDR1 DFQATT and CDR2 SNEGSKA (reference sequence). CDR3 sequence reads: CSATGIQRNEKLFF. CDR3 in DNA: TGCAGTGCTACTGGGATCCAACGTAATGAAAAACTGTTTTTT.

This clonotype was counted between two and nine times. This rearrangement joins TRBV5-1 to TRBJ2-1, with 8 bases lining up with TRBD1. From germline, CDR1 is SGHRS and CDR2 YFSETQ. The CDR3 sequence is 15 residues long. The V and J ends lost 0 bases and 4 bases, in that order; junction bases with no gene match: 3. The CDR3 here is CASSLEGQAYNEQFF. The DNA of the CDR3 is TGCGCCAGCAGCTTGGAGGGACAGGCTTACAATGAGCAGTTCTTC.

This clonotype occurred a few times. This sequence joins TRBV20-1 and TRBJ2-7, with 11 nucleotides matching TRBD2. This CDR3 comprises 14 residues. Germline CDR1 reads DFQATT; CDR2 reads SNEGSKA (reference sequence). Trimming cost V 1 base and J 5 bases; bases outside gene matches: 4. CDR3 residues: CSARGLAGLNEQYF. The CDR3, as DNA: TGCAGTGCTAGAGGACTAGCGGGATTGAACGAGCAGTACTTC.

The CDR3, as DNA: TGTGCCAGCAGCCCCGGGCCGGAGGCGACCCAGTACTTC. Amino acids: CASSPGPEATQYF. The chain combines TRBV5-4 with TRBJ2-5; D possibly corresponds to TRBD2 (5 bases). This CDR3 spans 13 amino acids. Trimming pared 4 bases from V and 7 bases from J, leaving 14 bases between. Germline V gene sequence: CDR1 SGHNT, CDR2 YYREEE (reference sequence).

The rearrangement uses TRBV19 and TRBJ2-7; D possibly matches TRBD1 or TRBD2 (5 bases each). Germline loops: CDR1 LNHDA, CDR2 SQIVND (reference sequence). The CDR3 contains 13 residues. The germline V and J ends were trimmed by 5 bases and 12 bases, with 20 bases remaining between them. The CDR3 sequence is CASSLGDRQGTYF. The DNA of the CDR3 is TGTGCCAGTAGTCTGGGGGACCGACAAGGGACGTACTTC.

This clonotype was seen ten or more times. J is TRBJ1-6 and V is TRBV12-3 or TRBV12-4; TRBD1 agrees at 7 bases. V shed 4 bases, J shed 4 bases, and the junction held 1 base outside the gene matches. The CDR3 length is 14 residues. CDR3 DNA: TGTGCCAGCAGTTGGGACAGATATAATTCACCCCTCCACTTT. Residues: CASSWDRYNSPLHF.

The table lists this clonotype with many counts. The chain couples TRBV7-9 to TRBJ2-7, with D possibly matching TRBD2 (6 bases). With 5 bases removed from V and 8 bases from J, the gap between germline ends came to 22 bases. Germline V gives CDR1 SEHNR, CDR2 FQNEAQ (reference sequence). This CDR3 contains 15 residues. The DNA for the CDR3 is TGTGCCAGCAGCCCGAGTAACAATATAGCGGAGAAGCAGTACTTC. Translated, it gives CASSPSNNIAEKQYF. The full variable domain, its missing parts supplied by reference TRBV7-9 and TRBJ2-7, is DTGVSQNPRHKITKRGQNVTFRCDPISEHNRLYWYRQTLGQGPEFLTYFQNEAQLEKSRLLSDRFSAERPKGSFSTLEIQRTEQGDSAMYLCASSPSNNIAEKQYFGPGTRLTVT.

This clonotype was detected many times. V gene TRBV20-1 combines with J gene TRBJ2-7; D perhaps matches TRBD2 (6 bases). Per the germline V gene, CDR1 is DFQATT and CDR2 is SNEGSKA (reference sequence). V lost 4 bases, J lost 7 bases, and 20 bases lay in between. The CDR3 consists of 14 residues. The CDR3 DNA reads as TGCAGTGCTAACCCCGGGGGATTTGATAAGGAGCAGTACTTC. This encodes CSANPGGFDKEQYF.

The chain employs TRBV18 and TRBJ2-7; D might be TRBD1 (6 bases). The germline V gene encodes CDR1 KGHSH and CDR2 LQKENI. V dropped 6 bases and J dropped 0 bases, with 9 bases sitting between them. This CDR3 spans 13 amino acids. As DNA, the CDR3 is TGTGCCAGCTCCCGACAGGACTCCTACGAGCAGTACTTC. This translates into CASSRQDSYEQYF.

This clonotype was picked up many times. The chain employs TRBV28 and TRBJ2-7, with D tentatively TRBD1 or TRBD2 (5 bases each). Trimming removed 11 bases from V and 3 bases from J, with 14 bases in between. Germline values: CDR1 MDHEN, CDR2 SYDVKM. The CDR3 runs to 12 residues. The CDR3, as DNA: TGTGCCGCCAAGGGACGGGTCTACGAGCAGTACTTC. Its protein is CAAKGRVYEQYF.

This clonotype was recorded at least ten times. The chain carries TRBV4-2 and TRBJ2-3; 7 bases map to TRBD2. Germline V lookup: CDR1 LGHNA, CDR2 YNFKEQ. The CDR3 loop spans 16 amino acids. V dropped 1 base and J dropped 0; count of bases not matched to a gene: 4. The CDR3 loop is CASSQASGTSTDTQYF. The DNA for the CDR3 is TGTGCCAGCAGCCAAGCTAGCGGAACTAGCACAGATACGCAGTATTTT.

J is TRBJ2-7 and V is TRBV12-3 or TRBV12-4, with 13 nucleotides matching TRBD2. J was trimmed by 7 bases and V by 5 bases; bases with no gene match: 8. CDR3 size: 15 residues. The CDR3 protein is CASSQLAGGPEEQYF. CDR3 nucleotide sequence: TGTGCCAGCAGTCAACTAGCGGGAGGGCCTGAGGAGCAGTACTTC.

This clonotype was seen a few times. The chain has TRBV5-4 and TRBJ2-1; D gene unclear. The CDR3 consists of 15 residues. Trimming left V 0 bases short and J 4 bases short, with 11 bases between. In germline, CDR1 is SGHNT, CDR2 YYREEE (reference sequence). The CDR3, as DNA: TGTGCCAGCAGCTTGGGCCAGGTCACTTACAATGAGCAGTTCTTC. Protein sequence: CASSLGQVTYNEQFF.

The chain is built from TRBV29-1 and TRBJ2-1, with TRBD2 matching over 13 bases. V was clipped by 6 bases and J by 6 bases; unmatched bases: 5. The CDR3 is 14 amino acids. CDR1 is SQVTM and CDR2 is ANQGSEA in the germline V gene. The DNA of the CDR3 is TGCAGCGTGGCCGGGACTAGCGGGGCCAATGAGCAGTTCTTC. Protein sequence: CSVAGTSGANEQFF.

This clonotype occurred a few times. The CDR3 DNA follows: TGTGCCAGTAAACCCCCGGGCGGAGGGCGGACCACTGAAGCTTTCTTT. It is translated as CASKPPGGGRTTEAFF. The rearrangement joins TRBV19 to TRBJ1-1, with D uncertain. The CDR3 runs 16 residues. The germline CDR1 and CDR2 sequences are LNHDA and SQIVND (reference sequence). V lost 7 bases and J lost 4, with 22 bases in between.

This chain uses TRBV20-1 with TRBJ2-1; perhaps TRBD2 as D (6 bases). V was shortened by 2 bases and J by 5 bases, with 10 bases between the two germline ends. The CDR3 covers 13 residues. Germline CDR1 and CDR2: DFQATT and SNEGSKA (reference sequence). The chain's CDR3 is CSARRTKHNEQFF. The DNA for the CDR3 is TGCAGTGCTAGACGGACTAAACACAATGAGCAGTTCTTC.

The chain has TRBV5-1 and TRBJ2-1; 11 nucleotides match TRBD1. Germline V CDR1 and CDR2: SGHRS, YFSETQ. There are 14 residues in the CDR3. V gave up 5 bases and J gave up 8 bases; unmatched junction bases: 6. In nucleotides, the CDR3 is TGCGCCAGCAGTCTCCGGGACAGGGGGGATGAGCAGTTCTTC. This translates into CASSLRDRGDEQFF.

This clonotype was seen many times. The V call is TRBV12-3 or TRBV12-4, the J call TRBJ2-1; D may be TRBD1 (6 bases). This CDR3 region has 14 residues. The V and J ends lost 4 bases and 7 bases respectively, with 14 bases between them. The CDR3 region is CASSWGQGRNEQFF. CDR3 sequence (DNA): TGTGCCAGCAGTTGGGGCCAGGGGAGAAATGAGCAGTTCTTC.

CDR3 sequence reads: CASSPPGIAGGAGEQFF. As DNA, the CDR3 is TGTGCCAGCAGCCCGCCGGGGATAGCGGGAGGGGCGGGAGAGCAGTTCTTC. This chain joins TRBV11-2 and TRBJ2-1, with 11 bases aligning to TRBD2. Germline lookup yields CDR1 SGHAT and CDR2 FQNNGV. The CDR3 runs to 17 residues. Unmatched junction bases numbered 16, after V lost 5 bases and J lost 10 bases.